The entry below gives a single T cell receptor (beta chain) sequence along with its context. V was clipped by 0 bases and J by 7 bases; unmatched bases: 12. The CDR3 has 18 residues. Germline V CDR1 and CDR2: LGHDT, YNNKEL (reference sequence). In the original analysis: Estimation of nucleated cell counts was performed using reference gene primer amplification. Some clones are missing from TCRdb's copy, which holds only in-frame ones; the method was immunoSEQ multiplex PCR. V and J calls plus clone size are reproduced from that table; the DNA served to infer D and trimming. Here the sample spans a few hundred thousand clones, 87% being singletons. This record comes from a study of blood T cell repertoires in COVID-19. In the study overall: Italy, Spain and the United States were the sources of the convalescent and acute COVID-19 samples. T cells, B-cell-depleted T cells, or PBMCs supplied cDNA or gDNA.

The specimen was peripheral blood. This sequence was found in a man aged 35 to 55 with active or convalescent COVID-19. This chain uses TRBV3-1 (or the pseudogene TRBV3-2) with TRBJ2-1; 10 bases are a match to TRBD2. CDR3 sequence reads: CASSQDRASGGFGNEQFF. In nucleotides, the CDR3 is TGTGCCAGCAGCCAAGATAGGGCTAGCGGGGGCTTCGGGAATGAGCAGTTCTTC.